The 6 T cell receptor beta chains listed next were all sequenced from one sample in a study of regulatory T cells in long-lasting Graves disease. The authors built TCR beta libraries using iRepertoire HTBI primers and Arm-PCR of CDR3 regions. TCRdb independently ran MiXCR on the multiplex PCR reads; one entry per CDR3 protein. The data contain around 320,000 distinct CDR3 sequences, over 15% of them singletons. Time point indicated: newly diagnosed GD, antithyroid drugs for less than 3 months. RNA isolated from PBMCs was used to make the TCR library. The sample was also linked to a second study, of T cells in Graves' hyperthyroidism and ophthalmopathy.

The material sequenced was peripheral blood mononuclear cells (PBMCs), taken at new diagnosis, from a patient treated with antithyroid drugs. Source of these receptors: a man aged 35 to 55 with Graves disease.

This clonotype was recorded at least ten times. The V and J genes are TRBV20-1 and TRBJ2-7; 8 bases match TRBD1. CDR3 length equals 12 residues. V lost 6 bases, J lost 2 bases, and 3 bases stayed unmatched. Germline loops: CDR1 DFQATT, CDR2 SNEGSKA (reference sequence). The CDR3 spells CSAETGAYEQYF. The CDR3 DNA reads TGCAGTGCCGAGACAGGGGCCTACGAGCAGTACTTC.

This clonotype came up a few times. This chain links TRBV27 with TRBJ2-3; D possibly corresponds to TRBD2 (6 bases). There are 14 residues in the CDR3. The V gene's germline CDR1 is MNHEY and CDR2 SMNVEV (reference sequence). V lost 3 bases to trimming and J lost 2 bases, with 9 bases between them. CDR3 nucleotides: TGTGCCAGCAGTTTGATAGCGGTCACAGATACGCAGTATTTT. It specifies CASSLIAVTDTQYF.

This clonotype was found many times. The CDR3 reads CASSPGGSALDWARQPQHF. The CDR3 coding sequence is TGTGCCAGCAGCCCCGGGGGGTCCGCGCTGGATTGGGCGCGACAGCCCCAGCATTTT. This chain uses TRBV7-2 with TRBJ1-5, with D possibly TRBD1 on 5 matching bases. The ends were cut back, 5 bases at V and 7 bases at J, with 30 bases in the middle. CDR1 and CDR2 from the germline V gene are SGHTA and FQGNSA. This CDR3 has 19 residues.

In this sample, this clonotype turned up many times. This rearrangement joins TRBV5-1 to TRBJ2-7, with D hard to call. The CDR3 consists of 14 residues. Per germline, CDR1 SGHRS and CDR2 YFSETQ. The V gene lost 0 bases and the J gene lost 2 bases, with 9 bases spanning the gap. CDR3 protein: CASSLERQPYEQYF. CDR3 DNA sequence: TGCGCCAGCAGCTTGGAGCGTCAGCCCTACGAGCAGTACTTC.

This clonotype was seen just once. The genes are TRBV5-4 and TRBJ2-5; 12 bases are shared with TRBD1. This CDR3 contains 14 residues. With V trimmed by 10 bases and J by 5 bases, 9 bases remained unmatched. The V gene's germline CDR1 is SGHNT and CDR2 YYREEE (reference sequence). CDR3 residues: CAGRDRGREETQYF. The CDR3 DNA follows: TGTGCCGGACGGGACAGGGGGCGAGAGGAGACCCAGTACTTC.

This clonotype was detected many times. The chain is built from TRBV6-2 or TRBV6-3 and TRBJ1-5, with D unresolved. The CDR3 loop spans 13 amino acids. CDR1 is MNHEY, CDR2 SVGEGT, per germline. The germline V and J ends were trimmed by 2 bases and 2 bases, with 4 bases remaining between them. Here the CDR3 DNA reads TGTGCCAGCAGTTACGACGGCAATCAGCCCCAGCATTTT. Its protein product is CASSYDGNQPQHF.